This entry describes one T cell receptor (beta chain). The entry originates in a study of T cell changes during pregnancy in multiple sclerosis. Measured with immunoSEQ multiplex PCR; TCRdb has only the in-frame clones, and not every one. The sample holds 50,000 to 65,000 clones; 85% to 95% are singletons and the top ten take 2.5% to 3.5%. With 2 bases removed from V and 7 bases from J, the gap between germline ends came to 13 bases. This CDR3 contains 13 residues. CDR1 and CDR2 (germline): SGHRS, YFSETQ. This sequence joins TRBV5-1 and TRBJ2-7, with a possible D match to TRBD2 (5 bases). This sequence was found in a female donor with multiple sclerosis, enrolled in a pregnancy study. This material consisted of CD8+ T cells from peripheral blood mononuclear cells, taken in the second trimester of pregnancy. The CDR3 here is CASSLISPGEQYF. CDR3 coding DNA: TGCGCCAGCAGCTTAATTTCTCCGGGGGAGCAGTACTTC.